This T cell receptor beta chain was identified during a study of blood T cell repertoires in COVID-19. In the study overall: Nucleic acid was either cDNA or gDNA, and it came from T cells, B-cell-depleted T cells, or PBMCs.

About this clone: The junction departs from the called germline gene at one end, perhaps through a read error.

This CDR3 comprises 17 residues. Looked up from germline, CDR1 is MGHRA and CDR2 is YSYEKL. Authors' data handling: Using reference gene primer amplification, nucleated cell counts were estimated. Using immunoSEQ multiplex PCR, the repertoire was profiled, and TCRdb retains in-frame clones only, with some absent. V, J and clone size reflect that table, while D and trimming were determined from the DNA. Here the sample spans hundreds of thousands of clones, 75% to 90% being singletons. The receptor was isolated from a man in his 60s who had recovered from COVID-19. This chain uses TRBV4-1 with TRBJ2-3; 10 bases fit TRBD1. Material for sequencing was PBMCs or T cells enriched from blood (not recorded which). CDR3 nucleotides: TGCGCCAGCAGTCAAGGGGATGAGACAGGGGGCGCGAATACGCAGTATTTT. This encodes CASSQGDETGGANTQYF.